Following are 25 T cell receptor beta chains from one sample sequenced in a study of blood T cell repertoires in COVID-19. Assay used: immunoSEQ multiplex PCR; TCRdb lists only in-frame clones, some missing. Of 150,000 to 200,000 clones listed, about four fifths are singletons. The source material was peripheral blood. Receptor source: a man in his sixties or seventies with active or convalescent COVID-19.

This chain connects TRBV7-2 to TRBJ1-6; D remains unclear. CDR1 and CDR2 (germline): SGHTA, FQGNSA. There are 15 residues in the CDR3. Trimming removed 3 bases at V and 7 bases at J, with 13 bases between. The CDR3 region is CASSFSVRSNSPLHF. The CDR3 nucleotides are TGTGCCAGCAGCTTTTCCGTCCGGTCGAATTCACCCCTCCACTTT.

The genes are TRBV10-2 and TRBJ1-3; perhaps TRBD1 as D (5 bases). The germline CDR1 and CDR2 sequences are WSHSY and SAAADI. The CDR3 is 15 residues long. Trimming shortened V by 4 bases and J by 0 bases, and 10 bases separated the two germline ends. CDR3 amino acids: CASSAGLSSGNTIYF. The CDR3 nucleotides read TGCGCCAGCAGTGCGGGACTGAGCTCTGGAAACACCATATATTTT.

J is TRBJ2-2 and V is TRBV25-1, with 8 bases that match TRBD2. The ends lost 3 bases at V and 6 bases at J; junction bases unmatched: 12. This CDR3 region has 17 residues. Germline lookup yields CDR1 MGHDK and CDR2 SYGVNS. CDR3 in amino acids: CASSDPLRGGTSGELFF. In DNA, the CDR3 is TGTGCCAGCAGTGACCCCCTCCGGGGGGGTACGTCCGGGGAGCTGTTTTTT.

The rearrangement joins TRBV18 to TRBJ1-2; weak D call: TRBD1 (5 bases). CDR3 length: 17 amino acids. Germline V gene data show CDR1 as KGHSH and CDR2 as LQKENI. The V end lost 3 bases, the J end lost 8 bases, and 25 bases lay between the germline ends. The DNA for the CDR3 is TGTGCCAGCTCACCGACAGAAAGATCATACCTTGCGTGGGGCTACACCTTC. Residues: CASSPTERSYLAWGYTF.

V and J are TRBV27 and TRBJ1-2; D gene unclear. Germline loops: CDR1 MNHEY, CDR2 SMNVEV (reference sequence). Trimming took off 5 bases at V and 4 bases at J, with 17 bases between the two ends. The CDR3 length is 15 residues. The CDR3 sequence: CASSDHEGAAYGYTF. CDR3 sequence (DNA): TGTGCCAGCAGTGACCACGAGGGAGCAGCCTATGGCTACACCTTC.

The CDR3 DNA is TGTGCACTTGGGGGGGCTAACAATGAGCAGTTCTTC. It encodes CALGGANNEQFF. The chain joins TRBV30 to TRBJ2-1; D is possibly TRBD2 (7 bases). The CDR3 runs 12 residues. Germline V gives CDR1 GTSNPN, CDR2 SVGIG (reference sequence).

V and J are TRBV4-1 and TRBJ1-2; D not resolved. Germline CDR1 reads MGHRA; CDR2 reads YSYEKL. The V gene lost 0 bases and the J gene lost 4 bases, with 12 bases spanning the gap. This CDR3 has 15 residues. CDR3 region: CASSQDDTLVYGYTF. The CDR3 region has the DNA TGCGCCAGCAGCCAAGATGACACCCTCGTCTATGGCTACACCTTC.

V and J are TRBV25-1 and TRBJ1-6; D call uncertain. Germline lookup yields CDR1 MGHDK and CDR2 SYGVNS. The CDR3 runs to 12 residues. V was pared by 0 bases and J by 9 bases, with 3 bases between. CDR3 sequence (DNA): TGTGCCAGCAGTGAATACGGTTCACCCCTCCACTTT. Its translation is CASSEYGSPLHF.

CDR3 in DNA: TGCGCCAGCGGATGGACCGGACAGGGTGAGACCCAGTACTTC. Translated, it gives CASGWTGQGETQYF. The V gene is TRBV5-1, the J gene TRBJ2-5, with 8 positions matching TRBD1. Looked up from germline, CDR1 is SGHRS and CDR2 is YFSETQ. This CDR3 has 14 amino acids. After removal of 7 bases from V and 5 bases from J, the junction contained 10 bases not matched to a gene.

Details on this clone: One end of the junction does not line up with germline, which may come from a read error. Distinct nucleotide sequences in the sample also encode this CDR3. The chain is built from TRBV6-5 and TRBJ2-3, with a weak D call TRBD2 (5 bases). Looked up from germline, CDR1 is MNHEY and CDR2 is SVGAGI. The CDR3 is 15 amino acids. CDR3 protein: CASSFKGSATDTQYF. In DNA form, the CDR3 reads TGTGCCAGCAGCTTTAAGGGTAGCGCCACAGATACACAGTATTTT.

The V call is TRBV25-1, the J call TRBJ1-6; D is undetermined. Trimming cost V 1 base and J 10 bases, with 11 bases left between them. The CDR3 has 14 amino acids. CDR1 MGHDK and CDR2 SYGVNS come from the germline V gene. The CDR3, as DNA: TGTGCCAGCAGTGAATCGGCAGGAGGATCACCCCTCCACTTT. Its translation is CASSESAGGSPLHF. The entire variable domain, with the rest obtained from reference TRBV25-1 and TRBJ1-6, is as follows: EADIYQTPRYLVIGTGKKITLECSQTMGHDKMYWYQQDPGMELHLIHYSYGVNSTEKGDLSSESTVSRIRTEHFPLTLESARPSHTSQYLCASSESAGGSPLHFGNGTRLTVT.

This chain joins TRBV11-2 and TRBJ1-2; D is undetermined. The ends were cut back, 2 bases at V and 8 bases at J, with 6 bases in the middle. This CDR3 has 11 amino acids. In germline, CDR1 is SGHAT, CDR2 FQNNGV. The CDR3 is CASSLISGYTF. In nucleotides, the CDR3 is TGTGCCAGCAGCTTAATATCGGGCTACACCTTC. The complete variable domain, with remaining parts taken from reference TRBV11-2 and TRBJ1-2, reads EAGVAQSPRYKIIEKRQSVAFWCNPISGHATLYWYQQILGQGPKLLIQFQNNGVVDDSQLPKDRFSAERLKGVDSTLKIQPAKLEDSAVYLCASSLISGYTFGSGTRLTVV.

CDR3 amino acids: CASSKTGDGYTF. The CDR3 coding sequence is TGTGCCAGCAGCAAAACAGGGGACGGCTACACCTTC. V and J are TRBV6-2 or TRBV6-3 and TRBJ1-2; TRBD1 matches at 7 bases. There are 12 residues in the CDR3. With 6 bases clipped from V and 8 bases from J, the junction kept 6 bases outside the gene matches. Per the germline V gene, CDR1 is MNHEY and CDR2 is SVGEGT.

In nucleotides, the CDR3 is TGTGCCAGCTCACATCCAACAGATACGCAGTATTTT. Translation: CASSHPTDTQYF. The chain couples TRBV18 to TRBJ2-3; D is ambiguous. V lost 4 bases, J lost 3 bases, and 5 bases lay in between. The CDR3 has 12 residues. The germline gives CDR1 KGHSH, CDR2 LQKENI.

This clone has a handful of counts. The chain's CDR3 is CASRRRQGEAFF. The CDR3 DNA reads TGCGCCAGCAGGCGGAGACAGGGGGAAGCTTTCTTT. The chain employs TRBV5-1 and TRBJ1-1, with 8 bases that match TRBD1. The CDR3 contains 12 residues. With 5 bases clipped from V and 8 bases from J, the junction kept 5 bases outside the gene matches. Germline V lookup: CDR1 SGHRS, CDR2 YFSETQ.

This clone was found a few times. This chain links TRBV7-6 with TRBJ2-2; possible D gene TRBD2, 6 bases. Germline values: CDR1 SGHVS, CDR2 FNYEAQ. The CDR3 loop spans 18 amino acids. V dropped 5 bases and J dropped 3 bases, with 22 bases sitting between them. DNA of the CDR3: TGTGCCAGCAGCCCACACTTAGGTGGAGGAGGGGACACCGGGGAGCTGTTTTTT. Amino acids: CASSPHLGGGGDTGELFF.

This sequence joins TRBV11-3 and TRBJ2-3, with 7 bases identical to TRBD1. This CDR3 is 14 amino acids long. Trimming removed 1 base from V and 6 bases from J; junction bases left unmatched: 4. CDR1 and CDR2 (germline): SGHNT, YENEEA. The CDR3 is CASSLGQGDDTQYF. The DNA for the CDR3 is TGTGCCAGCAGCTTAGGCCAGGGGGACGATACGCAGTATTTT.

In its sample, this clone was seen a few times. The V gene is TRBV10-3, the J gene TRBJ1-3; D call uncertain. This CDR3 comprises 13 residues. Trimming removed 8 bases at V and 0 bases at J, with 8 bases between. Germline-derived CDR1 and CDR2 are ENHRY and SYGVKD. The CDR3 spells CAIGEASGNTIYF. The CDR3 DNA sequence: TGTGCCATCGGAGAGGCCTCTGGAAACACCATATATTTT.

This chain links TRBV7-9 with TRBJ1-2; no clear D. The CDR3 spans 15 residues. The ends were cut back, 1 base at V and 4 bases at J, with 13 bases in the middle. CDR1 and CDR2 (germline): SEHNR, FQNEAQ (reference sequence). The CDR3 sequence is CASSLVGLAAYGYTF. In DNA, the CDR3 is TGTGCCAGCAGCTTAGTCGGACTCGCCGCCTATGGCTACACCTTC.

The chain combines TRBV4-2 with TRBJ2-7, with TRBD2 matching 13 bases. The germline V gene encodes CDR1 LGHNA and CDR2 YNFKEQ. Losses at the gene ends were 8 bases for V and 3 bases for J; bases not matched to a gene: 1. The CDR3 has 13 residues. DNA of the CDR3: TGTGCCAGCGGACTAGCGGGAGACTACGAGCAGTACTTC. Its protein is CASGLAGDYEQYF.

The V and J genes are TRBV12-2 and TRBJ2-7; TRBD2 is the table's D call, not checked against the DNA. TRBV12-2 constitutes a pseudogene. The CDR3 totals 14 residues. The CDR3 nucleotides are TGTGCAAGTCGCTTAGAGACTCGCACCTACGAGCAGTACTTC. As protein: CASRLETRTYEQYF.

This chain connects TRBV5-6 to TRBJ2-4; no reliable D call. Trimming left V 0 bases short and J 6 bases short, with 7 bases between. This CDR3 is 13 amino acids long. Germline V gene lookup returns CDR1 SGHDT and CDR2 YYEEEE. The CDR3 loop is CASSLASLNIQYF. DNA for the CDR3: TGTGCCAGCAGCTTGGCTTCTCTAAACATTCAGTACTTC.

Notes on this clone: The junction and the germline gene differ at one end; a read error may be behind it. The chain carries TRBV12-3 or TRBV12-4 and TRBJ1-4; D remains ambiguous. The CDR3 totals 12 residues. The CDR3 region has the DNA TGTGCCAGCAGTTTAGTCGGGTCCTCTGCAATTTGG. It yields the protein CASSLVGSSAIW.

This chain links TRBV2 with TRBJ2-3, with 7 bases that match TRBD2. Trimming took 2 bases from V and 2 from J; bases not matched to a gene: 7. This CDR3 comprises 16 residues. Germline loops: CDR1 SNHLY, CDR2 FYNNEI. The CDR3 protein is CASSESSGTFTDTQYF. CDR3 DNA sequence: TGTGCCAGCAGTGAATCGAGCGGGACCTTCACAGATACGCAGTATTTT.

The rearrangement uses TRBV18 and TRBJ1-2, with D possibly matching TRBD1 (6 bases). Germline CDR1 is KGHSH and CDR2 is LQKENI. This CDR3 is built from 15 residues. V was clipped by 3 bases and J by 5 bases, with 16 bases between them. CDR3 residues: CASSPDRSWGYGYTF. CDR3 coding DNA: TGTGCCAGCTCACCGGACAGAAGTTGGGGTTATGGCTACACCTTC.